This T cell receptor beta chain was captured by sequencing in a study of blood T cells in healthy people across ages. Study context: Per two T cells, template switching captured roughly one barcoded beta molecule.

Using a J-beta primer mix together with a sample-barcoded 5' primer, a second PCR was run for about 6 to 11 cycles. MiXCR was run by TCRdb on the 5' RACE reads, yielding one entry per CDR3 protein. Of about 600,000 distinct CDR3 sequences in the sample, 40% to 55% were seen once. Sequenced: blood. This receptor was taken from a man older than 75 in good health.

The CDR3 DNA sequence: TGTGCCAGCAGTTCCCTAGCGGGGGATCACGAGCAGTACTTC. As protein: CASSSLAGDHEQYF. This chain links TRBV6-2 or TRBV6-3 with TRBJ2-7; 10 bases are shared with TRBD2. The CDR3 runs 14 residues. Germline values: CDR1 MNHEY, CDR2 SVGEGT. V shed 4 bases, J shed 5 bases, and the junction held 5 bases outside the gene matches.